One sample yielded the 8 T cell receptor beta chains listed below, sequenced in a study of T cells after yellow fever vaccination. TCRdb redid the calling of the 5' RACE reads with MiXCR, one entry per CDR3 protein. The repertoire includes under 95,000 distinct CDR3 sequences, around 7% of them detected once, and approximately 30% sits in the top ten. The starting material was CD8+ T cells sorted from PBMCs, obtained around 10 days after the first yellow fever vaccination. These receptors were collected from a young man who received the YFV17D yellow fever vaccine.

The table lists this clonotype with many counts. The chain's CDR3 is CASRTGTGAFNEQFF. Written as DNA, the CDR3 is TGTGCCAGCAGGACCGGGACAGGGGCTTTTAATGAGCAGTTCTTC. This chain joins TRBV12-3 or TRBV12-4 and TRBJ2-1, with 10 bases matching TRBD1. V lost 6 bases and J lost 7; bases outside the gene matches: 9. This CDR3 region has 15 residues.

This clonotype was found many times. The J gene is TRBJ2-3, the V gene TRBV12-3 or TRBV12-4; TRBD1 matches at 7 bases. J lost 3 bases, V lost 6 bases, and 15 bases had no gene match. The CDR3 totals 17 residues. The CDR3 is CASSSSELGTDTDTQYF. In nucleotides, the CDR3 is TGTGCCAGCAGCTCATCCGAGCTCGGGACAGATACAGATACGCAGTATTTT.

The rearrangement uses TRBV5-1 and TRBJ2-1; 9 nucleotides agree with TRBD1. Germline values: CDR1 SGHRS, CDR2 YFSETQ. V lost 4 bases and J lost 6; bases outside the gene matches: 8. The CDR3 runs 15 residues. The CDR3 DNA follows: TGCGCCAGCAGCCCCATTAGGACAGGGGTCAATGAGCAGTTCTTC. Protein sequence: CASSPIRTGVNEQFF. Variable domain in full (rest from reference TRBV5-1 and TRBJ2-1): KAGVTQTPRYLIKTRGQQVTLSCSPISGHRSVSWYQQTPGQGLQFLFEYFSETQRNKGNFPGRFSGRQFSNSRSEMNVSTLELGDSALYLCASSPIRTGVNEQFFGPGTRLTVL.

V is TRBV4-1 and J is TRBJ1-3, with D uncertain. The CDR3 is 16 residues long. The ends were cut back, 6 bases at V and 0 bases at J, with 15 bases in the middle. Germline loops: CDR1 MGHRA, CDR2 YSYEKL. The CDR3 sequence is CASSPRFQDSGNTIYF. CDR3 DNA sequence: TGCGCCAGCAGTCCAAGGTTTCAGGACTCTGGAAACACCATATATTTT.

This clonotype was seen at least ten times. The V gene is TRBV9, the J gene TRBJ2-1; D may be TRBD2 (5 bases). The CDR3 runs to 15 residues. V lost 6 bases, J lost 4 bases, and 17 bases lay in between. CDR1 and CDR2 (germline): SGDLS, YYNGEE. CDR3 bases: TGTGCCAGCACCGTTGGAGGTGTGGGTTACAATGAGCAGTTCTTC. This encodes CASTVGGVGYNEQFF.

The V and J genes are TRBV11-2 and TRBJ2-1, with 11 positions matching TRBD2. In germline, CDR1 is SGHAT, CDR2 FQNNGV. CDR3 length: 16 amino acids. J was trimmed by 4 bases and V by 6 bases; bases with no gene match: 8. The CDR3 coding sequence is TGTGCCAGCAGGGCGGGACTAGCGGATCCATACAATGAGCAGTTCTTC. Translating gives CASRAGLADPYNEQFF. The whole variable domain, remainder taken from reference TRBV11-2 and TRBJ2-1, is EAGVAQSPRYKIIEKRQSVAFWCNPISGHATLYWYQQILGQGPKLLIQFQNNGVVDDSQLPKDRFSAERLKGVDSTLKIQPAKLEDSAVYLCASRAGLADPYNEQFFGPGTRLTVL.

This clonotype has a handful of counts. This chain connects TRBV13 to TRBJ1-1; 7 nucleotides line up with TRBD1. The CDR3 consists of 16 residues. Germline CDR1 and CDR2: PRHDT and FYEKMQ (reference sequence). The J segment lost 3 bases and the V segment lost 5 bases, leaving 12 bases of the junction unmatched. The CDR3 loop is CASSPKRIGGYTEAFF. The DNA of the CDR3 is TGTGCCAGCAGCCCTAAACGGATAGGGGGCTACACTGAAGCTTTCTTT.

J is TRBJ2-5 and V is TRBV18; 8 nucleotides align to TRBD2. V shed 3 bases, J shed 2 bases, and the junction held 8 bases outside the gene matches. Germline assignment: CDR1 KGHSH and CDR2 LQKENI. This CDR3 is 16 amino acids long. Here the CDR3 reads CASSPSLAGVQETQYF. In DNA, the CDR3 is TGTGCCAGCTCACCGAGTCTAGCGGGCGTTCAAGAGACCCAGTACTTC.